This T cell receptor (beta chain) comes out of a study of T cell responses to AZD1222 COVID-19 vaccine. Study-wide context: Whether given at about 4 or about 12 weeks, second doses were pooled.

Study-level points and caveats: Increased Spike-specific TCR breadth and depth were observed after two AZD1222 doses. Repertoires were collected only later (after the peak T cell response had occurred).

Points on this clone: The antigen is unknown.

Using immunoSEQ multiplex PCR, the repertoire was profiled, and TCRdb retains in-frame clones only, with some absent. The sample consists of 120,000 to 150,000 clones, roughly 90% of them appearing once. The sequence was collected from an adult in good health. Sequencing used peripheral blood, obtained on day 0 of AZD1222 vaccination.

This chain's CDR3 is CASSFRGADTQYF. The CDR3 DNA reads TGTGCCAGCAGCTTCCGGGGAGCAGATACGCAGTATTTT. The V and J genes are TRBV5-4 and TRBJ2-3, with D possibly being TRBD2 (5 bases). CDR1 SGHNT and CDR2 YYREEE come from the germline V gene (reference sequence). Trimming stripped 2 bases from V and 4 bases from J, with 8 bases between. The CDR3 is made up of 13 amino acids.